This record looks at one T cell receptor beta chain sequence and its context. This entry belongs to a study of Graves' ophthalmopathy and Graves' hyperthyroidism. The study amplified TCR beta CDR3 regions using RNA transcripts. HTBI-primed first-round RT-PCR preceded second-round multiplex PCR. TCRdb processed the multiplex PCR reads anew with MiXCR; each CDR3 protein has one entry. Found here are about 740,000 distinct CDR3 sequences, around 40% of them singletons; the top ten hold approximately 43%. Between the trimmed V and J ends, which lost 1 base and 6 bases, there was a span of 12 bases. CDR1 is MGHRA and CDR2 is YSYEKL in the germline V gene. This CDR3 is built from 14 residues.

The chain links TRBV4-1 to TRBJ1-1; D remains unclear. Sequencing was done on a sample of peripheral blood. The receptor's source is an adult man with Graves' ophthalmopathy. CDR3 protein: CASSQGPQFSEAFF. As DNA, the CDR3 is TGCGCCAGCAGCCAAGGACCGCAGTTCTCTGAAGCTTTCTTT.